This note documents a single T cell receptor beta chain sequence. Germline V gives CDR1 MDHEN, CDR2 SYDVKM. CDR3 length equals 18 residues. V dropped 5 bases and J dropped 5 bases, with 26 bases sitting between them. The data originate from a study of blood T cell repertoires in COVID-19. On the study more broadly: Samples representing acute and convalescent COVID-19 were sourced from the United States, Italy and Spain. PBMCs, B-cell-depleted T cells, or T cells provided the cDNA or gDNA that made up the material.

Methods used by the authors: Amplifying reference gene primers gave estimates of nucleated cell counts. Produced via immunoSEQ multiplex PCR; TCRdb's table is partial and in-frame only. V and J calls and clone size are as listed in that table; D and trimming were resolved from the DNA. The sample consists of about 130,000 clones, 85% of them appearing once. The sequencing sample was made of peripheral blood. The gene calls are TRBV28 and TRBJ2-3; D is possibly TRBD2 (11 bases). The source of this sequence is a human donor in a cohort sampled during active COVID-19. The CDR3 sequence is CASSPRGQGLAGGDTQYF. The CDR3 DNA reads TGTGCCAGCAGTCCGAGGGGACAGGGGCTAGCGGGAGGAGATACGCAGTATTTT.